These 15 T cell receptor beta chains came from one sample sequenced in a study of blood T cell repertoires in COVID-19. Using immunoSEQ multiplex PCR, the repertoire was profiled, and TCRdb retains in-frame clones only, with some absent. Among some 250,000 clones listed, approximately 81% were seen once. The sample comprised peripheral blood. The receptor source for this set is a young woman with acute or convalescent COVID-19.

The rearrangement uses TRBV28 and TRBJ2-3, with 7 bases fitting TRBD2. The V segment lost 6 bases and the J segment 5 bases; nucleotides outside the gene matches: 11. In germline, CDR1 is MDHEN, CDR2 SYDVKM. The CDR3 runs 15 residues. The CDR3 loop reads CASRWTSRGQDTQYF. The DNA for the CDR3 is TGTGCCAGCAGATGGACTAGTCGGGGTCAAGATACGCAGTATTTT.

This clone occurred once. The chain carries TRBV20-1 and TRBJ1-2, with D maybe TRBD1 (6 bases). The germline V gene has CDR1 DFQATT and CDR2 SNEGSKA (reference sequence). The CDR3 is 11 amino acids. With 7 bases removed from V and 6 bases from J, the gap between germline ends came to 12 bases. CDR3: CSVYNRDGYTF. The DNA of the CDR3 is TGCAGTGTTTATAACAGGGATGGCTACACCTTC.

The chain is built from TRBV7-8 and TRBJ2-7; D unclear. Trimming took 5 bases from V and 7 from J, leaving 12 bases between them. Germline V gives CDR1 SGHVS, CDR2 FQNEAQ. The length of the CDR3 is 12 residues. The CDR3 loop reads CASSKGRGEQYF. DNA of the CDR3: TGTGCCAGCAGCAAAGGTCGCGGAGAGCAGTACTTC. The whole variable domain, remainder taken from reference TRBV7-8 and TRBJ2-7, is GAGVSQSPRYKVAKRGQDVALRCDPISGHVSLFWYQQALGQGPEFLTYFQNEAQLDKSGLPSDRFFAERPEGSVSTLKIQRTQQEDSAVYLCASSKGRGEQYFGPGTRLTVT.

CDR3 protein: CASSISSSTDTQYF. The DNA for the CDR3 is TGTGCCAGTAGTATATCCTCTAGCACAGATACGCAGTATTTT. The V call is TRBV19, the J call TRBJ2-3; D is undetermined. The germline V gene encodes CDR1 LNHDA and CDR2 SQIVND (reference sequence). Between the trimmed V and J ends, which lost 2 bases and 0 bases, there was a span of 6 bases. This CDR3 is 14 amino acids long.

The chain recombines TRBV4-2 with TRBJ2-7, with TRBD2 matching 7 bases. Germline-derived CDR1 and CDR2 are LGHNA and YNFKEQ. The CDR3 consists of 16 residues. The V gene end was trimmed by 4 bases and the J gene end by 4 bases; junction bases not matched to a gene: 13. CDR3 sequence: CASSRTLANSPYEQYF. CDR3 nucleotide sequence: TGTGCCAGCAGCCGGACACTAGCGAACTCCCCATACGAGCAGTACTTC.

The J gene is TRBJ2-3, the V gene TRBV28, with 9 positions matching TRBD1. The ends lost 7 bases at V and 3 bases at J; junction bases unmatched: 5. Per the germline V gene, CDR1 is MDHEN and CDR2 is SYDVKM. This CDR3 comprises 14 residues. The CDR3 DNA follows: TGTGCCAGCATCCCTGGACAGGGGACAGATACGCAGTATTTT. Translation gives CASIPGQGTDTQYF. Based on the CDR3 plus reference TRBV28 and TRBJ2-3, the full variable domain is DVKVTQSSRYLVKRTGEKVFLECVQDMDHENMFWYRQDPGLGLRLIYFSYDVKMKEKGDIPEGYSVSREKKERFSLILESASTNQTSMYLCASIPGQGTDTQYFGPGTRLTVL.

This clone has a handful of counts. This sequence joins TRBV21-1 and TRBJ1-4; TRBD1 reflects the table's D call only, with no check against the DNA. TRBV21-1 is a known pseudogene. The CDR3 contains 15 residues. Here the CDR3 reads CASSKGGTGREKLFF. CDR3 bases: TGTGCCAGCAGCAAAGGGGGGACAGGGAGGGAAAAACTGTTTTTT.

V and J are TRBV4-2 and TRBJ1-5; D perhaps matches TRBD1 (6 bases). V lost 4 bases and J 0 bases, leaving 13 bases between the germline ends. The CDR3 loop spans 16 amino acids. CDR1 and CDR2 from the germline V gene are LGHNA and YNFKEQ. The CDR3 nucleotides read TGTGCCAGCAGCCCATCGACAGGAGGTAGCAATCAGCCCCAGCATTTT. Its protein is CASSPSTGGSNQPQHF.

The rearrangement uses TRBV3-1 (or the pseudogene TRBV3-2) and TRBJ1-2, with 10 bases fitting TRBD1. After removal of 0 bases from V and 7 bases from J, the junction contained 5 bases not matched to a gene. CDR3 length equals 15 residues. CDR1 is LGHDT and CDR2 is YNNKEL in the germline V gene (reference sequence). CDR3 sequence: CASSQESTGGSGYTF. DNA for the CDR3: TGTGCCAGCAGCCAAGAATCGACAGGGGGCTCTGGCTACACCTTC.

This rearrangement joins TRBV6-6 to TRBJ2-2, with D tentatively TRBD2 (6 bases). Germline V gene sequence: CDR1 MNHNY, CDR2 SVGAGI (reference sequence). This CDR3 spans 15 amino acids. Trimming shortened V by 6 bases and J by 1 base, and 12 bases separated the two germline ends. The CDR3 is CASSLVGGNTGELFF. DNA of the CDR3: TGTGCCAGCAGCCTCGTCGGGGGGAACACCGGGGAGCTGTTTTTT.

This clone was seen once. The chain is built from TRBV19 and TRBJ1-2; D is possibly TRBD1 (6 bases). The CDR3 covers 13 residues. Trimming pared 11 bases from V and 2 bases from J, leaving 15 bases between. CDR1 and CDR2 from the germline V gene are LNHDA and SQIVND (reference sequence). CDR3 loop: CAARGGANYGYTF. The CDR3 DNA follows: TGTGCCGCCCGGGGGGGGGCAAACTATGGCTACACCTTC. Full variable domain (rest looked up from reference TRBV19 and TRBJ1-2): DGGITQSPKYLFRKEGQNVTLSCEQNLNHDAMYWYRQDPGQGLRLIYYSQIVNDFQKGDIAEGYSVSREKKESFPLTVTSAQKNPTAFYLCAARGGANYGYTFGSGTRLTVV.

The chain has TRBV27 and TRBJ2-5, with TRBD2 as a possible D gene (6 bases). The CDR3 runs to 17 residues. Per germline, CDR1 MNHEY and CDR2 SMNVEV (reference sequence). V was trimmed by 2 bases and J by 5 bases, leaving 21 bases between them. The DNA for the CDR3 is TGTGCCAGCAGTTTAATGGCTAGCGCCAACGAGAGGGAGACCCAGTACTTC. Encoded protein: CASSLMASANERETQYF.

V usage is TRBV3-1 (or the pseudogene TRBV3-2) and J usage is TRBJ2-1; tentative D call: TRBD2 (6 bases). The CDR3 runs 13 residues. Trimming shortened V by 1 base and J by 8 bases, and 9 bases separated the two germline ends. In germline, CDR1 is LGHDT, CDR2 YNNKEL (reference sequence). CDR3 sequence reads: CASSQGGVDEQFF. In nucleotides, the CDR3 is TGTGCCAGCAGCCAAGGGGGGGTCGATGAGCAGTTCTTC.

The rearrangement links TRBV11-2 to TRBJ2-7; 9 bases agree with TRBD1. CDR3 size: 13 residues. J was trimmed by 4 bases and V by 6 bases; bases with no gene match: 4. From germline, CDR1 is SGHAT and CDR2 FQNNGV. The CDR3 coding sequence is TGTGCCAGCAGGTGGGACAGGGCATACGAGCAGTACTTC. It is translated as CASRWDRAYEQYF. The entire variable domain, with the rest obtained from reference TRBV11-2 and TRBJ2-7, is as follows: EAGVAQSPRYKIIEKRQSVAFWCNPISGHATLYWYQQILGQGPKLLIQFQNNGVVDDSQLPKDRFSAERLKGVDSTLKIQPAKLEDSAVYLCASRWDRAYEQYFGPGTRLTVT.

In regard to this clone: The junction and the germline gene differ at one end; a read error may be behind it. The J gene is TRBJ2-5, the V gene TRBV7-7; TRBD2 matches at 11 bases. This CDR3 contains 15 residues. Germline lookup yields CDR1 SSHAT and CDR2 FNYEAQ (reference sequence). The CDR3 nucleotides are TGTGCTAGCAGCTTAACTAGCGGGAGTCAGGAGACCCAGTACTTC. It yields the protein CASSLTSGSQETQYF.